In its sample, the clone carrying this T cell receptor (beta chain) was seen many times. As yet, its antigen is unknown. CDR3 length: 14 residues. CDR1 and CDR2 (germline): SNHLY, FYNNEI. With V trimmed by 1 base and J by 7 bases, 3 bases remained unmatched. TCRdb fed the reads into MiXCR, producing one record per CDR3 protein. The sample lists roughly 500,000 distinct CDR3 sequences, 11% seen once, with about 10% in the top ten. The sample is drawn from a study of T cell repertoires in cytomegalovirus infection. On the study more broadly: CMV infection together with matching HLA type was indicated by public TCR beta signatures. The study's findings and limits: Dominant in the ex vivo response were TCR beta clonotypes restricted by HLA-C and specific for CMV.

The receptor was isolated from a human donor in good health (CMV status not recorded). Some clones in this sample may be carry-over from other donors' samples. The specimen was PBMCs. The rearrangement links TRBV2 to TRBJ1-5, with 8 bases lining up with TRBD1. CDR3: CASSEGQGRQPQHF. The CDR3 DNA reads as TGTGCCAGCAGTGAAGGACAGGGGAGACAGCCCCAGCATTTT.